Listed below are T cell receptor beta chains from one sample, sequenced in a study of blood T cell repertoires in COVID-19. Method: immunoSEQ multiplex PCR; TCRdb's copy keeps in-frame clones and lacks some. The repertoire holds 100,000 to 150,000 clones, with roughly 89% as singletons. Sequenced material: PBMCs or T cells enriched from blood (not recorded which). These receptors were collected from a woman under 40 who had recovered from COVID-19. CDR3s include the opening cysteine and the closing phenylalanine or tryptophan. The D gene is left open where the match is weak. The size entry is marked missing in some rows and otherwise reads once, few, many or a size class.

length: 13
J: TRBJ2-7
D: TRBD1
V: TRBV4-3
size: few
DNA: TGCGCCAGCAGCTACGACAGGGATGGGGAGCAGTACTTC
CDR3: CASSYDRDGEQYF

length: 15
J: TRBJ2-7
D: .
V: TRBV6-2/TRBV6-3
size: .
DNA: TGTGCCAGCAGTGAGGGAGAGGCGGAAACCTACGAGCAGTACTTC
CDR3: CASSEGEAETYEQYF

length: 15
J: TRBJ1-4
D: TRBD1
V: TRBV28
size: .
DNA: TGTGCCAGCACCCCAGGGGGGACCATAGGGGAAAAACTGTTTTTT
CDR3: CASTPGGTIGEKLFF

length: 16
J: TRBJ2-2
D: TRBD1
V: TRBV6-2/TRBV6-3
size: .
DNA: TGTGCCAGCAGCCGATACAGGGGTTCGAACACCGGGGAGCTGTTTTTT
CDR3: CASSRYRGSNTGELFF

length: 15
J: TRBJ1-3
D: .
V: TRBV28
size: .
DNA: TGTGCCACCACCTATGGACAGTACTCTGGAAACACCATATATTTT
CDR3: CATTYGQYSGNTIYF

length: 12
J: TRBJ2-7
D: TRBD1
V: TRBV2
size: once
DNA: TGTGCCAGCGGACAGGGGGTTTACGAGCAGTACTTC
CDR3: CASGQGVYEQYF

length: 16
J: TRBJ2-3
D: .
V: TRBV24-1
size: .
DNA: TGTGCCACCAGTGATTTGCGCGGTAGCGGCACAGATACGCAGTATTTT
CDR3: CATSDLRGSGTDTQYF

length: 15
J: TRBJ2-3
D: .
V: TRBV7-6
size: .
DNA: TGTGCCAGCAGCCCGTTGGAGCGGGCCACAGATACGCAGTATTTT
CDR3: CASSPLERATDTQYF

length: 15
J: TRBJ2-2
D: TRBD2
V: TRBV6-5
size: .
DNA: TGTGCCAGCAGCGCGATGCGGGGGTCCACCGGGGAGCTGTTTTTT
CDR3: CASSAMRGSTGELFF

length: 15
J: TRBJ2-2
D: TRBD1
V: TRBV19
size: .
DNA: TGTGCCAGTAGTACCGGGACAGGTTACACCGGGGAGCTGTTTTTT
CDR3: CASSTGTGYTGELFF

length: 13
J: TRBJ1-2
D: .
V: TRBV11-2
size: .
DNA: TGTGCCAGCAGCTCCTCAGGACAGTATGGCTACACCTTC
CDR3: CASSSSGQYGYTF

length: 15
J: TRBJ1-1
D: TRBD1
V: TRBV6-5
size: .
DNA: TGTGCCAGCAGAGGTCACAGGGGGGAGAACACTGAAGCTTTCTTT
CDR3: CASRGHRGENTEAFF

length: 16
J: TRBJ2-5
D: TRBD2
V: TRBV29-1
size: .
DNA: TGCAGCGTCTCCGGGACTAGCGGGAGAGGGAGAGAGACCCAGTACTTC
CDR3: CSVSGTSGRGRETQYF

length: 14
J: TRBJ1-4
D: .
V: TRBV3-1/TRBV3-2
size: .
DNA: TGTGCCAGCAGCCAGATGTACTCTAATGAAAAACTGTTTTTT
CDR3: CASSQMYSNEKLFF

length: 13
J: TRBJ2-1
D: TRBD2
V: TRBV5-1
size: .
DNA: TGCGCCAGCAGCTTACTAGCGGACAATGAGCAGTTCTTC
CDR3: CASSLLADNEQFF

length: 16
J: TRBJ2-6
D: .
V: TRBV24-1
size: .
DNA: TGTGCCACCAGTAGGTCGACGGAGGCTGGGGCCAACGTCCTGACTTTC
CDR3: CATSRSTEAGANVLTF

length: 14
J: TRBJ1-2
D: .
V: TRBV7-2
size: .
DNA: TGTGCCAGCAGCCCGGGGGGTTTAAACTATGGCTACACCTTC
CDR3: CASSPGGLNYGYTF

length: 17
J: TRBJ2-1
D: TRBD2
V: TRBV7-3
size: .
DNA: TGTGCCAGCAGCTTAGGAGTGGGACTAGCACGAGGCGATGAGCAGTTCTTC
CDR3: CASSLGVGLARGDEQFF

length: 13
J: TRBJ2-3
D: .
V: TRBV5-1
size: .
DNA: TGCGCCAGCAGCTTGATCCTCACAGATACGCAGTATTTT
CDR3: CASSLILTDTQYF

length: 12
J: TRBJ1-1
D: TRBD1
V: TRBV11-3
size: few
DNA: TGTGCCAGCAGCCCAGGGGGAGGTACAGCTTTCTTT
CDR3: CASSPGGGTAFF

length: 15
J: TRBJ1-6
D: TRBD1
V: TRBV11-2
size: .
DNA: TGTGCCAGCAGCCCTCCCGGGACAGGGGCTTCACCCCTCCACTTT
CDR3: CASSPPGTGASPLHF

length: 15
J: TRBJ1-1
D: .
V: TRBV21-1
size: .
DNA: TGTGCCAGCAGCCGCGGCAGGGGGCTGGACACTGAAGCTTTCTTT
CDR3: CASSRGRGLDTEAFF

length: 12
J: TRBJ2-7
D: TRBD1
V: TRBV18
size: .
DNA: TGTGCCAGCTCACCGGAACAGGGGGAGAAGTACTTC
CDR3: CASSPEQGEKYF

length: 16
J: TRBJ2-7
D: TRBD1
V: TRBV7-2
size: .
DNA: TGTGCCAGCAGCCAAAGCCCCGGGACAGGTTCTCTCGAGCAGTACTTC
CDR3: CASSQSPGTGSLEQYF

length: 13
J: TRBJ1-5
D: .
V: TRBV5-6
size: .
DNA: TGTGCCAGCAGCTGGGGAACGGGACAGCCCCAGCATTTT
CDR3: CASSWGTGQPQHF

length: 14
J: TRBJ2-7
D: TRBD1
V: TRBV7-3
size: .
DNA: TGTGCCAGGGAGGGACAGGGAAGCTCCTACGAGCAGTACTTC
CDR3: CAREGQGSSYEQYF

length: 15
J: TRBJ2-7
D: TRBD2
V: TRBV29-1
size: .
DNA: TGCAGCGTCGTTAGCGGGAGGCCCTACTCCTACGAGCAGTACTTC
CDR3: CSVVSGRPYSYEQYF

length: 17
J: TRBJ2-7
D: TRBD2
V: TRBV5-1
size: .
DNA: TGCGCCAGCAGCTTGGTGAACAGCGGGGGGCCCCTCCCGATGCAGTACTTC
CDR3: CASSLVNSGGPLPMQYF

length: 15
J: TRBJ2-2
D: TRBD2
V: TRBV5-4
size: .
DNA: TGTGCCAGCAGCTTCCTAGCGGAGTACACCGGGGAGCTGTTTTTT
CDR3: CASSFLAEYTGELFF

length: 15
J: TRBJ2-1
D: .
V: TRBV4-3
size: .
DNA: TGCGCCAGCAGCCAAGACAGGGGCCACTACAATGAGCAGTTCTTC
CDR3: CASSQDRGHYNEQFF

length: 13
J: TRBJ2-7
D: .
V: TRBV6-2/TRBV6-3
size: .
DNA: TGTGCCAGCAGTTACCGAGCGGAGTACGAGCAGTACTTC
CDR3: CASSYRAEYEQYF

length: 15
J: TRBJ2-3
D: .
V: TRBV28
size: .
DNA: TGTGCCAGCAGTTCGTTACAGGGAAAGAGAGATACGCAGTATTTT
CDR3: CASSSLQGKRDTQYF

length: 14
J: TRBJ1-1
D: .
V: TRBV5-1
size: once
DNA: TGCGCCAGCAGCCCCGAGCCCCTGAACACTGAAGCTTTCTTT
CDR3: CASSPEPLNTEAFF

length: 14
J: TRBJ2-2
D: .
V: TRBV5-6
size: .
DNA: TGTGCCAGCAGCTTGCGGGGGTGGACCGGGGAGCTGTTTTTT
CDR3: CASSLRGWTGELFF

length: 16
J: TRBJ2-3
D: TRBD2
V: TRBV10-3
size: .
DNA: TGTGCCATCAGTGAGTCGCCTCTAGCGGGAGCAGATACGCAGTATTTT
CDR3: CAISESPLAGADTQYF

length: 13
J: TRBJ1-1
D: .
V: TRBV13
size: .
DNA: TGTGCCAGCAGCTTTGGACAGTTCACTGAAGCTTTCTTT
CDR3: CASSFGQFTEAFF

length: 15
J: TRBJ2-7
D: TRBD2
V: TRBV6-2/TRBV6-3
size: once
DNA: TGTGCCAGCAGTTCCGCGGGAGGAGGGACCTACGAGCAGTACTTC
CDR3: CASSSAGGGTYEQYF

length: 15
J: TRBJ1-4
D: .
V: TRBV7-6
size: .
DNA: TGTGCCAGCAGCTCCCGACAGGCGATTAATGAAAAACTGTTTTTT
CDR3: CASSSRQAINEKLFF

length: 14
J: TRBJ1-1
D: .
V: TRBV28
size: once
DNA: TGTGCCAGCAGTTTAGGGGGGGTGAACACTGAAGCTTTCTTT
CDR3: CASSLGGVNTEAFF

length: 13
J: TRBJ2-7
D: .
V: TRBV7-8
size: .
DNA: TGTGCCAGCAGCTTCGCGAGCTCCTACGAGCAGTACTTC
CDR3: CASSFASSYEQYF

length: 14
J: TRBJ1-1
D: .
V: TRBV4-3
size: .
DNA: TGCGCCAGCAGCCAAGATCGTCAATCAGGGCATGCTTTCTTT
CDR3: CASSQDRQSGHAFF

length: 14
J: TRBJ1-4
D: .
V: TRBV7-2
size: .
DNA: TGTGCCAGCAGTCGGGCCCCAGGGGATGAAAAACTGTTTTTT
CDR3: CASSRAPGDEKLFF

length: 15
J: TRBJ2-2
D: .
V: TRBV5-6
size: .
DNA: TGTGCCAGCAGCTTGGTAGCTACGAACACCGGGGAGCTGTTTTTT
CDR3: CASSLVATNTGELFF

length: 15
J: TRBJ2-7
D: .
V: TRBV18
size: once
DNA: TGTGCCAGCTCACCACCGGCGGCTCCTAGATACGAGCAGTACTTC
CDR3: CASSPPAAPRYEQYF

length: 16
J: TRBJ2-1
D: TRBD2
V: TRBV18
size: .
DNA: TGTGCCAGCTCAGCAATAGCGGGTTCCTCCTACAATGAGCAGTTCTTC
CDR3: CASSAIAGSSYNEQFF

length: 13
J: TRBJ1-1
D: .
V: TRBV23-1
size: .
DNA: TGCGCCAGCAGTCGGGGGCAGTCCACTGAAGCTTTCTTT
CDR3: CASSRGQSTEAFF

length: 14
J: TRBJ1-2
D: .
V: TRBV6-5
size: .
DNA: TGTGCCAGCAGTTACTCTTGGACAGCCTATGGCTACACCTTC
CDR3: CASSYSWTAYGYTF

length: 14
J: TRBJ2-7
D: TRBD1
V: TRBV2
size: .
DNA: TGTGCCAGCATGACGACAGGGGGCTTCCACGAGCAGTACTTC
CDR3: CASMTTGGFHEQYF

length: 16
J: TRBJ1-5
D: .
V: TRBV19
size: once
DNA: TGTGCCAGTAGTATGTCTGCGGGGGTAAGCAATCAGCCCCAGCATTTT
CDR3: CASSMSAGVSNQPQHF

length: 13
J: TRBJ2-7
D: .
V: TRBV15
size: .
DNA: TGTGCCACTCACTTCAGGGGTCGGTACGAGCAGTACTTC
CDR3: CATHFRGRYEQYF

length: 14
J: TRBJ1-3
D: .
V: TRBV4-3
size: .
DNA: TGCGCCAGCAGCCCTACGGGTCGGAGAAACACCATATATTTT
CDR3: CASSPTGRRNTIYF

length: 14
J: TRBJ1-5
D: TRBD1
V: TRBV4-2
size: once
DNA: TGTGCCAGCAGCCCGGACAGGGGTAATCAGCCCCAGCATTTT
CDR3: CASSPDRGNQPQHF

length: 12
J: TRBJ1-2
D: TRBD1
V: TRBV4-1
size: .
DNA: TGCGCCAGCAGCCCGACAGGGGATGGCTACACCTTC
CDR3: CASSPTGDGYTF

length: 11
J: TRBJ2-5
D: .
V: TRBV11-2
size: .
DNA: TGTGCCAGCAGCCCTCGGGAGACCCAGTACTTC
CDR3: CASSPRETQYF

length: 15
J: TRBJ2-3
D: TRBD2
V: TRBV6-2/TRBV6-3
size: few
DNA: TGTGCCAGCAGTTTGACTAGCGGGAGCACAGATACGCAGTATTTT
CDR3: CASSLTSGSTDTQYF

length: 14
J: TRBJ1-4
D: .
V: TRBV5-1
size: .
DNA: TGCGCCAGCAGCGGGGACAACACTAATGAAAAACTGTTTTTT
CDR3: CASSGDNTNEKLFF

length: 16
J: TRBJ1-3
D: TRBD1
V: TRBV5-4
size: .
DNA: TGTGCCAGCAGCCTGGGACAGACCTACTCTGGAAACACCATATATTTT
CDR3: CASSLGQTYSGNTIYF

length: 15
J: TRBJ2-3
D: TRBD2
V: TRBV5-4
size: .
DNA: TGTGCCAGCAGCCGGAGCGGGGGCCTAGCAGATACGCAGTATTTT
CDR3: CASSRSGGLADTQYF

length: 15
J: TRBJ2-3
D: .
V: TRBV6-1
size: .
DNA: TGTGCCAGCAGTGATTCGGGGTCTAGCACAGATACGCAGTATTTT
CDR3: CASSDSGSSTDTQYF